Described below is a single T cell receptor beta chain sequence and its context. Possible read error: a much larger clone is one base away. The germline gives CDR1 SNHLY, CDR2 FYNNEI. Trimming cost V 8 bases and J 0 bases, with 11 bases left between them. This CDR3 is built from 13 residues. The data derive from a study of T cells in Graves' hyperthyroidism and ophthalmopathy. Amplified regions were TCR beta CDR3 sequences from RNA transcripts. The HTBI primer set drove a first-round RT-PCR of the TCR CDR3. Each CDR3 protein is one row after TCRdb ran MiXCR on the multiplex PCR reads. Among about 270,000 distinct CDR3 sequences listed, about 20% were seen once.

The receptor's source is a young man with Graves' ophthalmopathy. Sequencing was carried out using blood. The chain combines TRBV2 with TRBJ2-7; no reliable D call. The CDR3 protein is CASGKSGSYEQYF. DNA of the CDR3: TGTGCCAGCGGGAAGTCGGGCTCCTACGAGCAGTACTTC.